What follows are 8 T cell receptor beta chains derived from one specimen sequenced in a study of blood T cell repertoires in COVID-19. TCRdb keeps only in-frame clones here, not all; method: immunoSEQ multiplex PCR. Of 130,000 or so clones in the sample, approximately 85% were seen once. The material sequenced was peripheral blood. The receptors derive from a human donor in a cohort sampled during active COVID-19.

The J gene is TRBJ2-1, the V gene TRBV19, with D tentatively TRBD2 (6 bases). Deletions cut 4 bases from V and 9 bases from J, with 16 bases between. CDR3 length: 14 residues. CDR1 is LNHDA and CDR2 is SQIVND in the germline V gene (reference sequence). Here the CDR3 reads CASSTRWEVGEQFF. The CDR3 coding sequence is TGTGCCAGTAGTACCCGGTGGGAGGTTGGTGAGCAGTTCTTC.

This rearrangement joins TRBV7-9 to TRBJ2-2; 9 bases are a match to TRBD2. The CDR3 length is 16 residues. V lost 7 bases to trimming and J lost 7 bases; unmatched junction nucleotides: 13. Germline lookup yields CDR1 SEHNR and CDR2 FQNEAQ (reference sequence). In nucleotides, the CDR3 is TGTGCCAGCACCCTGCCGGCGGGGGGGCCAGTCGGGGAGCTGTTTTTT. As protein: CASTLPAGGPVGELFF. The whole variable domain, remainder taken from reference TRBV7-9 and TRBJ2-2, is DTGVSQNPRHKITKRGQNVTFRCDPISEHNRLYWYRQTLGQGPEFLTYFQNEAQLEKSRLLSDRFSAERPKGSFSTLEIQRTEQGDSAMYLCASTLPAGGPVGELFFGEGSRLTVL.

The rearrangement uses TRBV19 and TRBJ2-1, with 9 bases aligning to TRBD2. CDR3 size: 15 residues. CDR1 and CDR2 (germline): LNHDA, SQIVND (reference sequence). The V and J ends lost 3 bases and 5 bases, in that order; junction bases with no gene match: 5. The CDR3 bases are TGTGCCAGTAGTATGGGACTAGCCCCTCACAATGAGCAGTTCTTC. Translation gives CASSMGLAPHNEQFF.

V usage is TRBV7-2 and J usage is TRBJ2-3; 9 nucleotides line up with TRBD2. The CDR3 runs 16 residues. Trimming removed 2 bases from V and 4 bases from J; junction bases left unmatched: 7. Germline CDR1 SGHTA, CDR2 FQGNSA. The CDR3 DNA is TGTGCCAGCAGCTTAATCGGGACTAGCTCCGCAGATACGCAGTATTTT. It translates to CASSLIGTSSADTQYF. Complete variable domain (other parts from reference TRBV7-2 and TRBJ2-3): GAGVSQSPSNKVTEKGKDVELRCDPISGHTALYWYRQSLGQGLEFLIYFQGNSAPDKSGLPSDRFSAERTGGSVSTLTIQRTQQEDSAVYLCASSLIGTSSADTQYFGPGTRLTVL.

The chain employs TRBV7-2 and TRBJ2-5; possible D gene TRBD1, 6 bases. Trimming cost V 5 bases and J 3 bases, with 10 bases left between them. Germline loops: CDR1 SGHTA, CDR2 FQGNSA. This CDR3 spans 13 amino acids. In DNA, the CDR3 is TGTGCCAGCAGCCCGGACAGAAAAGAGACCCAGTACTTC. Translation gives CASSPDRKETQYF.

The rearrangement uses TRBV11-3 and TRBJ1-3; 9 nucleotides agree with TRBD1. V shed 6 bases, J shed 8 bases, and the junction held 8 bases outside the gene matches. This CDR3 spans 14 amino acids. Germline V gene data show CDR1 as SGHNT and CDR2 as YENEEA. CDR3 region: CASSAGQGTDTIYF. CDR3 bases: TGTGCCAGCAGTGCGGGACAGGGAACGGACACCATATATTTT.

Worth noting for this clone: One end of the junction fails to match germline, which may point to a read error. The CDR3 sequence: CASTQLLAGGRVF. The CDR3 region has the DNA TGTGCCAGCACCCAACTATTAGCGGGGGGGCGTGTCTTC. The chain combines TRBV12-3 or TRBV12-4 with TRBJ2-1; 11 bases line up with TRBD2. The CDR3 totals 13 residues.

This clone was detected only once. This chain connects TRBV7-2 to TRBJ2-5; D remains ambiguous. V lost 4 bases, J lost 4 bases, and 10 bases lay in between. Germline V lookup: CDR1 SGHTA, CDR2 FQGNSA. The CDR3 is made up of 13 amino acids. The CDR3 DNA is TGTGCCAGCAGCTCCCCTTTCGGAGAGACCCAGTACTTC. It is translated as CASSSPFGETQYF.